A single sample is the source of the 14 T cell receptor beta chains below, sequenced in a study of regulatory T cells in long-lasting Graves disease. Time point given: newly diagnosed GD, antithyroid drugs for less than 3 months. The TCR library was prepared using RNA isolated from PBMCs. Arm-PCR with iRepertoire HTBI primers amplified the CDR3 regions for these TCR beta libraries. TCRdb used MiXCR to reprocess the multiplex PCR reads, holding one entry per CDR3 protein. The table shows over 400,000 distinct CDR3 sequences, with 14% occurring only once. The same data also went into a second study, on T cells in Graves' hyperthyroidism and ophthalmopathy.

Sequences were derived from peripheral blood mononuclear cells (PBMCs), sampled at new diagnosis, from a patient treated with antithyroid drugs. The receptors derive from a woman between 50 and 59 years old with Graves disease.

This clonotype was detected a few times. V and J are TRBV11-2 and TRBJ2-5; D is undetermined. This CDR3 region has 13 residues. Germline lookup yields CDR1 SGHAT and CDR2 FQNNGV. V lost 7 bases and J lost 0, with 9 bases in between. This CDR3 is CASTPTHQETQYF. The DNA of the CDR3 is TGTGCCAGCACCCCGACCCACCAAGAGACCCAGTACTTC.

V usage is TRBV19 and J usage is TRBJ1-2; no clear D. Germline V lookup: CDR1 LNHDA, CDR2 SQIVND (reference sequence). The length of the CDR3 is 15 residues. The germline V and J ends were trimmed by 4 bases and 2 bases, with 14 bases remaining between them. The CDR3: CASSTAEGSNYGYTF. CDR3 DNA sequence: TGTGCCAGTAGTACAGCGGAGGGATCGAACTATGGCTACACCTTC.

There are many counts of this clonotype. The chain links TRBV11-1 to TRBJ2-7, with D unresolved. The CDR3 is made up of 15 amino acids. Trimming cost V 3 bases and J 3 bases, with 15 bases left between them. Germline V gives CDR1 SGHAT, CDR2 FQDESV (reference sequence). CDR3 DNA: TGTGCCAGCAGCTTGAGCAGTACTGGAATCTACGAGCAGTACTTC. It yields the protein CASSLSSTGIYEQYF.

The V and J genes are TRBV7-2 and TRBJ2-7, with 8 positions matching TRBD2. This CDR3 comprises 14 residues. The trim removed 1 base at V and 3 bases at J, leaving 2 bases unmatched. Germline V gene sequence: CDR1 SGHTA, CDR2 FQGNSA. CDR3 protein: CASSLVLAGYEQYF. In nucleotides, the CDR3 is TGTGCCAGCAGCTTAGTCCTAGCGGGCTACGAGCAGTACTTC. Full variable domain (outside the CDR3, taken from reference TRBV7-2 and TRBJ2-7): GAGVSQSPSNKVTEKGKDVELRCDPISGHTALYWYRQSLGQGLEFLIYFQGNSAPDKSGLPSDRFSAERTGGSVSTLTIQRTQQEDSAVYLCASSLVLAGYEQYFGPGTRLTVT.

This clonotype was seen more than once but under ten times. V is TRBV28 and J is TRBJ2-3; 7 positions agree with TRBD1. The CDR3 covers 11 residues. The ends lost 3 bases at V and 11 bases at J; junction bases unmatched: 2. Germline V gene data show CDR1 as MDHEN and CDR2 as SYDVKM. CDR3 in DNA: TGTGCCAGCAGTTTTGGGGACAGGCAGTATTTT. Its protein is CASSFGDRQYF. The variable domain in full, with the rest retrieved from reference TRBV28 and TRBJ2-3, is DVKVTQSSRYLVKRTGEKVFLECVQDMDHENMFWYRQDPGLGLRLIYFSYDVKMKEKGDIPEGYSVSREKKERFSLILESASTNQTSMYLCASSFGDRQYFGPGTRLTVL.

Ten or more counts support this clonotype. The CDR3 bases are TGTGCCAGCAGTTTGACAGACCTGAACACTGAAGCTTTCTTT. Its translation is CASSLTDLNTEAFF. The chain is built from TRBV28 and TRBJ1-1, with TRBD1 as a possible D gene (5 bases). Deletions cut 3 bases from V and 0 bases from J, with 8 bases between. This CDR3 region has 14 residues. Germline lookup yields CDR1 MDHEN and CDR2 SYDVKM.

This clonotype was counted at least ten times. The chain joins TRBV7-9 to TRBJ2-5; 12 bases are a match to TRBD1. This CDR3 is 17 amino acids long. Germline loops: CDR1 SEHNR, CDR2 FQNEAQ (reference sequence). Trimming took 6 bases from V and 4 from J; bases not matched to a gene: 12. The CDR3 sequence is CASSHQRDRGPGETQYF. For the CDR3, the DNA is TGTGCCAGCAGTCACCAAAGGGACAGGGGGCCAGGAGAGACCCAGTACTTC.

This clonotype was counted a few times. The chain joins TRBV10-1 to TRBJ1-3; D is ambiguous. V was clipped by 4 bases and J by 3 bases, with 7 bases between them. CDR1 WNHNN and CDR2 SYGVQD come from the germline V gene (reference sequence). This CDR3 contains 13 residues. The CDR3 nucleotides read TGCGCCAGCAGTGGGGGTCTTGGAAACACCATATATTTT. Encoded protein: CASSGGLGNTIYF.

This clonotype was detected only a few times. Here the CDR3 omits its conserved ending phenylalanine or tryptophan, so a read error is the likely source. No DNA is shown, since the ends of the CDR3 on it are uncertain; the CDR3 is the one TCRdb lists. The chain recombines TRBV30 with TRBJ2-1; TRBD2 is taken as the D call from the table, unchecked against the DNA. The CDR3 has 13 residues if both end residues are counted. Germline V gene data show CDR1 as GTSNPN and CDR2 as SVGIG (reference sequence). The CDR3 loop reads CAWSVNTGTSGNL.

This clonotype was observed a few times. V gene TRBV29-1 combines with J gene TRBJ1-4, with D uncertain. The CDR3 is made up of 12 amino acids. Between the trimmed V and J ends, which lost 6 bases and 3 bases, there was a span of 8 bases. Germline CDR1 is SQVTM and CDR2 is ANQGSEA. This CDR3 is CSVSVANEKLFF. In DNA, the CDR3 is TGCAGCGTATCAGTAGCTAATGAAAAACTGTTTTTT.

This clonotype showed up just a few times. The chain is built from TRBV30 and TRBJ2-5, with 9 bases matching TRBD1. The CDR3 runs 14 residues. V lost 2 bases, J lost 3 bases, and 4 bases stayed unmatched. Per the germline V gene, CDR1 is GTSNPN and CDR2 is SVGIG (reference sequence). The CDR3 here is CAWSRGQGEETQYF. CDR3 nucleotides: TGTGCCTGGAGTAGGGGACAGGGAGAAGAGACCCAGTACTTC.

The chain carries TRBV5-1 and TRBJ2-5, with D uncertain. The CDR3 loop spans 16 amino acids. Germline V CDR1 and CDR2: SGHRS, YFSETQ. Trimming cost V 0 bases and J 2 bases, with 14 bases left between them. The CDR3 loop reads CASSLDAVLGQETQYF. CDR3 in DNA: TGCGCCAGCAGCTTGGACGCCGTACTTGGGCAAGAGACCCAGTACTTC.

CDR3 loop: CSAPGTGGSGYTF. The CDR3 DNA follows: TGCAGTGCTCCCGGGACAGGGGGATCTGGCTACACCTTC. The chain employs TRBV20-1 and TRBJ1-2; 11 nucleotides agree with TRBD1. V lost 5 bases to trimming and J lost 7 bases; unmatched junction nucleotides: 6. Germline CDR1 reads DFQATT; CDR2 reads SNEGSKA (reference sequence). The CDR3 runs to 13 residues.

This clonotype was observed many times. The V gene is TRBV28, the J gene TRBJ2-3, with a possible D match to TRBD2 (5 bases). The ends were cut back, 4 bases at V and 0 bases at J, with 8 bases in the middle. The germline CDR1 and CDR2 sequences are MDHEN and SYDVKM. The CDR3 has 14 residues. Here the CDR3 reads CASSSTGSTDTQYF. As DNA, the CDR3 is TGTGCCAGCAGTTCCACGGGGAGCACAGATACGCAGTATTTT.